This T cell receptor beta chain was sequenced for a study of OX40 agonist ivuxolimab in advanced cancers. Study-level background: Dose-escalation patients' cancers were hepatocellular carcinoma, melanoma, renal cell or head and neck cancer. Notes on the study in general: Several nonresponders also turned out to have low normalized T-cell clonal expansion.

This CDR3 region has 14 residues. The germline CDR1 and CDR2 sequences are SGHRS and YFSETQ. V was shortened by 3 bases and J by 0 bases, with 7 bases between the two germline ends. Researchers took blood at baseline, on cycle 4 day 1, and on cycle 7 day 1. This clone is a singleton in its sample. Antigen specificity is unknown. Produced via immunoSEQ multiplex PCR; TCRdb's table is partial and in-frame only. Of some 90,000 clones listed, roughly 86% were seen once; the top ten hold about 4%. The sequences come from CD4+ or CD8+ T cells sorted from blood, collected in a trial of the OX40 agonist ivuxolimab. This chain links TRBV5-1 with TRBJ2-1, with D perhaps matching TRBD1 (5 bases). The TCR was taken from an adult with an advanced solid tumor such as melanoma, head and neck, liver or kidney cancer. The CDR3 sequence: CASSSDSSYNEQFF. Written as DNA, the CDR3 is TGCGCCAGCAGCTCAGACAGCTCCTACAATGAGCAGTTCTTC.